The T cell receptor (beta chain) under discussion was sequenced for a study of T-cell memory formation after mild COVID-19. Whole-study context: Clustering of TCRs was largely donor specific.

This clonotype was seen repeatedly, ten times or more. TCRdb independently ran MiXCR on the 5' RACE reads; one entry per CDR3 protein. The sample consists of approximately 46,000 distinct CDR3 sequences, roughly 12% of them appearing once. The germline V and J ends were trimmed by 1 base and 1 base, with 11 bases remaining between them. Germline V lookup: CDR1 SGHRS, CDR2 YFSETQ. This CDR3 comprises 15 residues. The V call is TRBV5-1, the J call TRBJ1-1; the D gene is possibly TRBD1 (6 bases). This receptor was obtained from a man between 18 and 29 years old who had mild COVID-19 (a few samples of this study predate the infection). Cell type and time point are not known. The sequenced material came from PBMCs or a T cell subset sorted from them (not recorded which). This CDR3 is CASSLRSGANTEAFF. In DNA, the CDR3 is TGCGCCAGCAGCTTGCGGTCGGGGGCGAACACTGAAGCTTTCTTT.